What follows describes a single T cell receptor beta chain. The germline V and J ends were trimmed by 4 bases and 6 bases, with 18 bases remaining between them. The CDR3 loop spans 15 amino acids. The germline V gene encodes CDR1 LNHDA and CDR2 SQIVND (reference sequence). Here immunoSEQ multiplex PCR was the method, and the copy in TCRdb shows in-frame clones only, minus some. The sample consists of approximately 200,000 clones, 87% of them appearing once. This sample is part of a study of blood T cell repertoires in COVID-19. The recovered donors of Cohort 3 showed two negative PCRs, clearance, or symptom resolution.

V gene TRBV19 combines with J gene TRBJ1-2, with TRBD1 as a possible D gene (5 bases). The sequence derives from a woman under 40 who had recovered from COVID-19. Source material: PBMCs or T cells enriched from blood (not recorded which). The CDR3 spells CASSTPLGGTDGYTF. The CDR3 DNA follows: TGTGCCAGTAGTACCCCTCTAGGAGGGACGGATGGCTACACCTTC.